The subject of this entry is one T cell receptor (beta chain). Its matching antigen is unknown. This sample stems from a study of a mutant IDH1 vaccine in newly diagnosed glioma. Overall study context: Vaccine dosing followed radiotherapy by 4-6 weeks, or accompanied temozolomide cycles.

V lost 6 bases and J 8 bases, leaving 16 bases between the germline ends. There are 13 residues in the CDR3. Looked up from germline, CDR1 is ENHRY and CDR2 is SYGVKD. TCRdb keeps only in-frame clones here, not all; method: immunoSEQ multiplex PCR. Of about 60,000 clones listed, around 85% were seen once; the top ten hold 1.6%. The time point: week 35, safety follow-up. In the vaccine, a single dose held 300 ug of the mutant IDH1 20-mer peptide, along with topical imiquimod. Vaccination of patients was performed eight times, in weeks 1, 3, 5, 7, 11, 15, 19 and 23. Sequencing used PBMCs, obtained from a glioma patient whose treatment included an IDH1 peptide vaccine. The receptor comes from a man aged 35-49 years with glioma. The V call is TRBV10-3, the J call TRBJ1-2, with D uncertain. The CDR3 here is CAIRDSLVEGYTF. Written as DNA, the CDR3 is TGTGCCATCAGGGACTCCCTCGTGGAGGGCTACACCTTC.